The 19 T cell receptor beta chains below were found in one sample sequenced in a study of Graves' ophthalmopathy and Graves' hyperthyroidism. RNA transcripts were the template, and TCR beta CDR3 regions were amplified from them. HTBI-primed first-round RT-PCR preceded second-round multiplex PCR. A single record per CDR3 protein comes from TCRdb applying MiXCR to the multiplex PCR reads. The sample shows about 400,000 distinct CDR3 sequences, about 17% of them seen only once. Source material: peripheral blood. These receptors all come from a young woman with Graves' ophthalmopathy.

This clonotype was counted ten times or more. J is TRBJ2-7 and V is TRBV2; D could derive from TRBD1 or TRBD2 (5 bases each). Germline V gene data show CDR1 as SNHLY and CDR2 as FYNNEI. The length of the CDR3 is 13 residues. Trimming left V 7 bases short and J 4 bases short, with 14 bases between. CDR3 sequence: CASKGPYAYEQYF. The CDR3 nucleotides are TGTGCCAGCAAGGGACCATATGCGTACGAGCAGTACTTC.

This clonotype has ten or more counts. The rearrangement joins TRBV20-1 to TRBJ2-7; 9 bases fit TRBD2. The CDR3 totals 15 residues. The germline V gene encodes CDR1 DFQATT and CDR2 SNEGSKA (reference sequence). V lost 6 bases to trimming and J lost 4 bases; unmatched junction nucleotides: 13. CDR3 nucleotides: TGCAGTGCGCTCACACCGGGACTAGCCCGGTACGAGCAGTACTTC. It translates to CSALTPGLARYEQYF.

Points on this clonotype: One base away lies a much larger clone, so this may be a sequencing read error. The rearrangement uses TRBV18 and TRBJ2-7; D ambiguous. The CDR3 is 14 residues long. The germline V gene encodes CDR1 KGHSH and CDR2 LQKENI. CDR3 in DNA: TGTGCCAGCTCACCCTACCGGCAATCCAACGAGCATTACTTC. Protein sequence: CASSPYRQSNEHYF.

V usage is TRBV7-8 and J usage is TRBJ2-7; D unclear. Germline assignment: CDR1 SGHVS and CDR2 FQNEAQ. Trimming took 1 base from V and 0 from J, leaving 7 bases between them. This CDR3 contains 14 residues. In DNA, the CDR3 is TGTGCCAGCAGCTTAGGCTGGAGCTCCTACGAGCAGTACTTC. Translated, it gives CASSLGWSSYEQYF.

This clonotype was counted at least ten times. CDR3 protein: CASSYQTDFYGYTF. DNA of the CDR3: TGTGCCAGCAGCTACCAGACAGATTTCTATGGCTACACCTTC. This sequence joins TRBV12-3 or TRBV12-4 and TRBJ1-2, with TRBD1 as a possible D gene (5 bases). This CDR3 is built from 14 residues. The V end lost 6 bases, the J end lost 4 bases, and 15 bases lay between the germline ends.

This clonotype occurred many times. CDR3: CASSVGQGQTGNTIYF. In DNA, the CDR3 is TGTGCCAGCAGCGTAGGCCAGGGCCAAACTGGAAACACCATATATTTT. This sequence joins TRBV9 and TRBJ1-3, with D maybe TRBD1 (5 bases). V was trimmed by 0 bases and J by 2 bases, leaving 12 bases between them. This CDR3 has 16 residues. The germline CDR1 and CDR2 sequences are SGDLS and YYNGEE. Variable domain in full (rest from reference TRBV9 and TRBJ1-3): DSGVTQTPKHLITATGQRVTLRCSPRSGDLSVYWYQQSLDQGLQFLIQYYNGEERAKGNILERFSAQQFPDLHSELNLSSLELGDSALYFCASSVGQGQTGNTIYFGEGSWLTVV.

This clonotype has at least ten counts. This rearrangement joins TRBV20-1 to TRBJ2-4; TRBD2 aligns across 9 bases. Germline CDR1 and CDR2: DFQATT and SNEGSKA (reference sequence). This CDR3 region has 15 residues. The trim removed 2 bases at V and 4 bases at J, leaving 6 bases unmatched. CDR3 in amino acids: CSARRAGGLKNIQYF. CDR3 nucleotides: TGCAGTGCTAGACGAGCGGGGGGCTTGAAAAACATTCAGTACTTC.

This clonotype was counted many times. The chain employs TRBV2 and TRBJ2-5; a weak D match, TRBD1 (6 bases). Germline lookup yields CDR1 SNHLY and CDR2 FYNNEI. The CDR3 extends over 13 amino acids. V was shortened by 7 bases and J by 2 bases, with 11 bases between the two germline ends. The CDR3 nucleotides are TGTGCCAGCATAAGGGACACTCAAGAGACCCAGTACTTC. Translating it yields CASIRDTQETQYF. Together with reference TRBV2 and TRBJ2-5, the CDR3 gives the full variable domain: EPEVTQTPSHQVTQMGQEVILRCVPISNHLYFYWYRQILGQKVEFLVSFYNNEISEKSEIFDDQFSVERPDGSNFTLKIRSTKLEDSAMYFCASIRDTQETQYFGPGTRLLVL.

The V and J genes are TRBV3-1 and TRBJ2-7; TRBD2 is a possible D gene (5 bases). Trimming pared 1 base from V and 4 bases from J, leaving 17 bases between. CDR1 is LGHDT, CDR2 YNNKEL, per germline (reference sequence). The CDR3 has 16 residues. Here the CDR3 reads CASSQGFRLTGYEQYF. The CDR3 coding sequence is TGTGCCAGCAGCCAAGGCTTTCGACTAACGGGGTACGAGCAGTACTTC.

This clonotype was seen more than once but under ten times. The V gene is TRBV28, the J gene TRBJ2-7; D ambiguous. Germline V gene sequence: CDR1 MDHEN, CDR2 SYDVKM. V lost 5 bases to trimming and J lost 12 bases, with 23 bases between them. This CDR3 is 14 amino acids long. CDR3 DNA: TGTGCCAGCAGTCTCTTCTCTCTGGGCAGGCACATGTACTTC. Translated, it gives CASSLFSLGRHMYF.

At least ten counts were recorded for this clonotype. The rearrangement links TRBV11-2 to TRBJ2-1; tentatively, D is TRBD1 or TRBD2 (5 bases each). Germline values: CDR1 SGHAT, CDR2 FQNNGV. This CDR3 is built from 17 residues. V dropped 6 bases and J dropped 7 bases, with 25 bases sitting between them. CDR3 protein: CASSPTGGGEGLNEQFF. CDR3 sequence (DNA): TGTGCCAGCAGTCCCACCGGTGGGGGAGAGGGGTTAAATGAGCAGTTCTTC.

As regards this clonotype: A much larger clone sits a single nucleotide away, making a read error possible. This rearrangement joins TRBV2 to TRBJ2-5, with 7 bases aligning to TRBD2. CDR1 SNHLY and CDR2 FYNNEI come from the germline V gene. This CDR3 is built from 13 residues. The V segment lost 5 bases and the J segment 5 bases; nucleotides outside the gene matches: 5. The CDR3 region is CASSPLGGETQYF. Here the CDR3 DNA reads TGTGCCAGCAGTCCCCTGGGGGGGGAGACCCAGTACTTC.

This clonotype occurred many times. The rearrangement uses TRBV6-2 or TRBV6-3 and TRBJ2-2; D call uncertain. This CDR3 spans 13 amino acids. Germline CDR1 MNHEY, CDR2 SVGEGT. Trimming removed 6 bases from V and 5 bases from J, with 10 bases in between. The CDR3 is CASRGSSTGELFF. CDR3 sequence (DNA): TGTGCCAGCAGGGGGTCTTCGACCGGGGAGCTGTTTTTT.

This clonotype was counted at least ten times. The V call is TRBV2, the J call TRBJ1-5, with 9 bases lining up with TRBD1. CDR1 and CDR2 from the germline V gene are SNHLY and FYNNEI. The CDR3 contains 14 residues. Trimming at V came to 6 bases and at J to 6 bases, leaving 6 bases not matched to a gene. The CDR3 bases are TGTGCCAGCAGAGTAACACAGGGGGCTCAGCCCCAGCATTTT. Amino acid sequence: CASRVTQGAQPQHF. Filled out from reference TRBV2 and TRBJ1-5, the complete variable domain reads EPEVTQTPSHQVTQMGQEVILRCVPISNHLYFYWYRQILGQKVEFLVSFYNNEISEKSEIFDDQFSVERPDGSNFTLKIRSTKLEDSAMYFCASRVTQGAQPQHFGDGTRLSIL.

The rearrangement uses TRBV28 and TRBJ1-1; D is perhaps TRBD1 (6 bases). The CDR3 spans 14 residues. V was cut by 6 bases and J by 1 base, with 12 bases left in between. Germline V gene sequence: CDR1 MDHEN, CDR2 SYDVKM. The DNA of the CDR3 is TGTGCCAGCAGGCGGCCAGGGGAGAACACTGAAGCTTTCTTT. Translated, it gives CASRRPGENTEAFF.

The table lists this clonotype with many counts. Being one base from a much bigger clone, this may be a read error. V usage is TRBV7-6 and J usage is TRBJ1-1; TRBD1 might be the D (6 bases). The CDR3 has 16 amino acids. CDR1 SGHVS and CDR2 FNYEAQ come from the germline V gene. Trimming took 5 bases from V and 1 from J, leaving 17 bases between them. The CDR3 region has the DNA TGTGCCAGCAGCCCCCAGGGAGGGGGGAGGAACACTGAAGCTTTCTTT. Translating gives CASSPQGGGRNTEAFF.

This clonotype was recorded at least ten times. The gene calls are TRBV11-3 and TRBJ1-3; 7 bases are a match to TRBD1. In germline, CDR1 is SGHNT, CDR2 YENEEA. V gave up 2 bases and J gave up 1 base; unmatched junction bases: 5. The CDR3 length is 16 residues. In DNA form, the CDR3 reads TGTGCCAGCAGCTTACTTTCAGGGGGGTCTGGAAACACCATATATTTT. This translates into CASSLLSGGSGNTIYF.

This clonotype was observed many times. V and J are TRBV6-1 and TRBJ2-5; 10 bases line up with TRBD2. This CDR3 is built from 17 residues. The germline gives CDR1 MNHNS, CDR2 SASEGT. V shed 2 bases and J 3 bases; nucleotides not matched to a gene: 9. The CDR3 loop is CASSEFVVAGGKETQYF. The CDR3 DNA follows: TGTGCCAGCAGTGAATTCGTGGTAGCGGGGGGAAAAGAGACCCAGTACTTC.

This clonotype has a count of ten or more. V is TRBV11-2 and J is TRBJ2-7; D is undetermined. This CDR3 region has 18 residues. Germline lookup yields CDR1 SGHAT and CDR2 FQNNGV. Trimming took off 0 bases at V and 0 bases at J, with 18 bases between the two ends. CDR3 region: CASSLDNLVELVSYEQYF. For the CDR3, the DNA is TGTGCCAGCAGCTTAGATAATTTGGTGGAGCTGGTCTCCTACGAGCAGTACTTC.